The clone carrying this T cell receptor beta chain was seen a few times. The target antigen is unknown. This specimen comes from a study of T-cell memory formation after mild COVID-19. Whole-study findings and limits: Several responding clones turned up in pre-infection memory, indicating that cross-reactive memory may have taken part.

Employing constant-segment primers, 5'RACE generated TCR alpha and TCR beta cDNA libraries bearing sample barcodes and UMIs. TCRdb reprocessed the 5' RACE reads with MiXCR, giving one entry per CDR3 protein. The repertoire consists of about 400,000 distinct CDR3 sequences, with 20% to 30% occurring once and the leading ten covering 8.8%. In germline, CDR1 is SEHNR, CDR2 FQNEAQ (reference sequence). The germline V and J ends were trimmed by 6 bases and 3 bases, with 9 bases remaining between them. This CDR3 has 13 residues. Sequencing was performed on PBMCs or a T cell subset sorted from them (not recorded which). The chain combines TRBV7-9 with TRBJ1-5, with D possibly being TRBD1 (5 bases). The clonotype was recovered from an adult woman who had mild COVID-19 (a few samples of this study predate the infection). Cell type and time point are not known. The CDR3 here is CASRRGDNQPQHF. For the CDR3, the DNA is TGTGCCAGCAGAAGAGGGGACAATCAGCCCCAGCATTTT.